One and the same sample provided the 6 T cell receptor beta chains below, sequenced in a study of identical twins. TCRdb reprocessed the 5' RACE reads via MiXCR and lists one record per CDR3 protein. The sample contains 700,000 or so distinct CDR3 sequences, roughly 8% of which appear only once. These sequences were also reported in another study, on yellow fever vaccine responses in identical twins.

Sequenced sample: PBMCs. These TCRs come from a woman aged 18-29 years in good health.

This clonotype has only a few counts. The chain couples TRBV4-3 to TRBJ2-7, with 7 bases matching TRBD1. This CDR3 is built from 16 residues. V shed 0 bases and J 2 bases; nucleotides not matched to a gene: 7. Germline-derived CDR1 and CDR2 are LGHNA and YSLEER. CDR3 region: CASSQDHVGQAYEQYF. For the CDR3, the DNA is TGCGCCAGCAGCCAAGATCATGTAGGACAGGCCTACGAGCAGTACTTC.

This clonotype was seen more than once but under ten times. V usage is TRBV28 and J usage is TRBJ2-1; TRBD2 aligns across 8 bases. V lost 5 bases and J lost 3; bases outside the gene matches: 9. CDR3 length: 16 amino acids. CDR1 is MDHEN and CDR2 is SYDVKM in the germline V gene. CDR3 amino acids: CASSPLHSGVYNEQFF. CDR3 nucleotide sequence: TGTGCCAGCAGTCCTCTTCATAGCGGGGTCTACAATGAGCAGTTCTTC.

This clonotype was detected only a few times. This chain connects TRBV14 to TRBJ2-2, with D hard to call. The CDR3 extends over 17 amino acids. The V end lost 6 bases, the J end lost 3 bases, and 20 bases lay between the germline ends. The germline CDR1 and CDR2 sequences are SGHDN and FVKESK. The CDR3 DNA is TGTGCCAGCAGTATCCGGCAGGCCCTGGGGTACACCGGGGAGCTGTTTTTT. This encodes CASSIRQALGYTGELFF.

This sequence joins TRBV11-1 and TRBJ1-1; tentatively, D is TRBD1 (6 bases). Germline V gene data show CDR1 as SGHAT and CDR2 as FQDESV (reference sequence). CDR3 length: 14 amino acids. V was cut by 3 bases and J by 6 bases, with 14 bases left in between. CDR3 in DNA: TGTGCCAGCAGCTTTGGTGGGACAACTCCTGAAGCTTTCTTT. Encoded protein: CASSFGGTTPEAFF.

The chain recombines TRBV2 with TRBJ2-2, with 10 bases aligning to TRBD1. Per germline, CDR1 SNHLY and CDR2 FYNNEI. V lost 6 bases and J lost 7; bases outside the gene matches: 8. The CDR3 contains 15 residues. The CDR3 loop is CASRTGGSSVGELFF. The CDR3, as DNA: TGTGCCAGCAGGACAGGGGGCTCGTCGGTCGGGGAGCTGTTTTTT.

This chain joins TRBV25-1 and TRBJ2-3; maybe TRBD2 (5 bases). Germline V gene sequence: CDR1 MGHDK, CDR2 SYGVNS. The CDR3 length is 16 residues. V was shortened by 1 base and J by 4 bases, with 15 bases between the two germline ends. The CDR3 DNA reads TGTGCCAGCAGTGAATTTCTAGGACGGGATCCAGATACGCAGTATTTT. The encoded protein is CASSEFLGRDPDTQYF.